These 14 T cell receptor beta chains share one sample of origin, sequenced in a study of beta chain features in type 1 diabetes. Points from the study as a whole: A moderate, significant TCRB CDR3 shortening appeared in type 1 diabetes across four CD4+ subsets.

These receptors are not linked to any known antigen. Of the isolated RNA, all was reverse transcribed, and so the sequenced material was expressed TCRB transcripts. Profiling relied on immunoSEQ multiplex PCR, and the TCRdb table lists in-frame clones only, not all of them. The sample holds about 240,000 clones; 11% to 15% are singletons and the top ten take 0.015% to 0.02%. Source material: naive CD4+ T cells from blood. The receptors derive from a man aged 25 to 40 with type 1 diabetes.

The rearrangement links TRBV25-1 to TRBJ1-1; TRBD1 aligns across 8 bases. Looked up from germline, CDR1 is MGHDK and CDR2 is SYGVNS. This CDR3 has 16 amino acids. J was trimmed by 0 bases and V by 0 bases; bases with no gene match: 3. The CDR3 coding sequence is TGTGCCAGCAGTGAATATGGGACAGGAATGAACACTGAAGCTTTCTTT. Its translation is CASSEYGTGMNTEAFF.

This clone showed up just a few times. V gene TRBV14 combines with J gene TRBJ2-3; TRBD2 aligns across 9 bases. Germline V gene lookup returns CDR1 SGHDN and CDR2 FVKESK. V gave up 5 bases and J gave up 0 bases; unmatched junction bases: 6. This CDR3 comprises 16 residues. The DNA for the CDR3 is TGTGCCAGCAGCGAGGGGACTAGCCTTAGCACAGATACGCAGTATTTT. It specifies CASSEGTSLSTDTQYF.

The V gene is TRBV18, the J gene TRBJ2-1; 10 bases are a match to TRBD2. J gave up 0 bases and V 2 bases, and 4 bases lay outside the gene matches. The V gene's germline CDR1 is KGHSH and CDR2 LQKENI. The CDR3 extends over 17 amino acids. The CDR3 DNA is TGTGCCAGCTCACCAGGGCTAGCGGGAGTCTCCTACAATGAGCAGTTCTTC. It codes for CASSPGLAGVSYNEQFF.

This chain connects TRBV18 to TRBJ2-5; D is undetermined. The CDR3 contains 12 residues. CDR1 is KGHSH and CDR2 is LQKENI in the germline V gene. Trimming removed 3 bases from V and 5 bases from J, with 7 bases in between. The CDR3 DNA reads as TGTGCCAGCTCACCCAAACAGGAGACCCAGTACTTC. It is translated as CASSPKQETQYF.

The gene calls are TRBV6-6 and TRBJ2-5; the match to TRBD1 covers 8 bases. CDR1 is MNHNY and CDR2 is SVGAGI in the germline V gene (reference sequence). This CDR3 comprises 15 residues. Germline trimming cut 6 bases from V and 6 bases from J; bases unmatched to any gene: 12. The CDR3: CASSATDRARKTQYF. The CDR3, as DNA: TGTGCCAGCAGCGCCACGGACAGGGCGAGGAAGACCCAGTACTTC.

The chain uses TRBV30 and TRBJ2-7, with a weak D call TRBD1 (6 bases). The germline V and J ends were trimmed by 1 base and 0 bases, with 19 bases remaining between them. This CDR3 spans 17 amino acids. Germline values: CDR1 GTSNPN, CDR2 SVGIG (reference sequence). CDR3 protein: CAWSGQGGRGISYEQYF. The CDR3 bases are TGTGCCTGGAGTGGACAAGGGGGTAGGGGCATCTCCTACGAGCAGTACTTC.

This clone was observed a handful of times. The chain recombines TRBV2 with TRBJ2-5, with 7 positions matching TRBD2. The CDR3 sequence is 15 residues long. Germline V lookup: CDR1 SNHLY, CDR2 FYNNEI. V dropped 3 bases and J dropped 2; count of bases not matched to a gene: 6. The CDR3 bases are TGTGCCAGCAGTGATAGCGGGTCCGGACAAGAGACCCAGTACTTC. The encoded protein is CASSDSGSGQETQYF.

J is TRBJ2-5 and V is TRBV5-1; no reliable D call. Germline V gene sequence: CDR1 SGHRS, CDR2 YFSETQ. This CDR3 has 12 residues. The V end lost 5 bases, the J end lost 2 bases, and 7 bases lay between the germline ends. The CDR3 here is CASREEQETQYF. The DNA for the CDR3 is TGCGCCAGCAGAGAAGAGCAAGAGACCCAGTACTTC. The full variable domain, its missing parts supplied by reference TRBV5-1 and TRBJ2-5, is KAGVTQTPRYLIKTRGQQVTLSCSPISGHRSVSWYQQTPGQGLQFLFEYFSETQRNKGNFPGRFSGRQFSNSRSEMNVSTLELGDSALYLCASREEQETQYFGPGTRLLVL.

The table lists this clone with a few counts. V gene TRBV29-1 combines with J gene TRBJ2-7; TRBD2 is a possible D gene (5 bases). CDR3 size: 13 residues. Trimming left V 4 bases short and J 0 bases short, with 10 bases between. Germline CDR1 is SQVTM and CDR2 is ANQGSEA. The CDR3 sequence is CSVGRSGSYEQYF. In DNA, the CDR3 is TGCAGCGTTGGGAGGTCAGGCTCCTACGAGCAGTACTTC.

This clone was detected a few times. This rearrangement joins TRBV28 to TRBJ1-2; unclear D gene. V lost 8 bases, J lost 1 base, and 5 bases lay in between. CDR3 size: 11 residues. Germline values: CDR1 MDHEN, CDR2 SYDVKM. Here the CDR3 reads CASFINYGYTF. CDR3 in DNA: TGTGCCAGCTTTATTAACTATGGCTACACCTTC.

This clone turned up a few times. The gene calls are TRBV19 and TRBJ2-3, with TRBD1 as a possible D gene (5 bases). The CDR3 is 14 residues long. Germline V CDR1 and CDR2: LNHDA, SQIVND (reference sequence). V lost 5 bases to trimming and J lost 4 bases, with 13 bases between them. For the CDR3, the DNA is TGTGCCAGTAGTCCGCAGGGTATGTCAGATACGCAGTATTTT. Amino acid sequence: CASSPQGMSDTQYF.

The CDR3 coding sequence is TGTGCCAGCAGTTACGGCGGGAGTGAATACGAGCAGTACTTC. It translates to CASSYGGSEYEQYF. The chain employs TRBV6-5 and TRBJ2-7; 7 nucleotides match TRBD2. There are 14 residues in the CDR3. The V gene end was trimmed by 2 bases and the J gene end by 4 bases; junction bases not matched to a gene: 5. Looked up from germline, CDR1 is MNHEY and CDR2 is SVGAGI.

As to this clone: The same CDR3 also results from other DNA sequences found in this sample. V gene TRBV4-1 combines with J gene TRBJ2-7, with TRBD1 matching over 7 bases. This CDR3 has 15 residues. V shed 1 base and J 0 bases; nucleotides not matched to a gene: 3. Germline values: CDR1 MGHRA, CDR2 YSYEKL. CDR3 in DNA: TGCGCCAGCAGCCAAGGACAGGGAAGCTCCTACGAGCAGTACTTC. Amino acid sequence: CASSQGQGSSYEQYF.

The CDR3 DNA sequence: TGTGCCAGCAGTGAAGAGGGCGGGCCCACTGAAGCTTTCTTT. It yields the protein CASSEEGGPTEAFF. The gene calls are TRBV2 and TRBJ1-1; D gene unclear. The CDR3 extends over 14 amino acids. Trimming pared 1 base from V and 4 bases from J, leaving 10 bases between. Looked up from germline, CDR1 is SNHLY and CDR2 is FYNNEI.